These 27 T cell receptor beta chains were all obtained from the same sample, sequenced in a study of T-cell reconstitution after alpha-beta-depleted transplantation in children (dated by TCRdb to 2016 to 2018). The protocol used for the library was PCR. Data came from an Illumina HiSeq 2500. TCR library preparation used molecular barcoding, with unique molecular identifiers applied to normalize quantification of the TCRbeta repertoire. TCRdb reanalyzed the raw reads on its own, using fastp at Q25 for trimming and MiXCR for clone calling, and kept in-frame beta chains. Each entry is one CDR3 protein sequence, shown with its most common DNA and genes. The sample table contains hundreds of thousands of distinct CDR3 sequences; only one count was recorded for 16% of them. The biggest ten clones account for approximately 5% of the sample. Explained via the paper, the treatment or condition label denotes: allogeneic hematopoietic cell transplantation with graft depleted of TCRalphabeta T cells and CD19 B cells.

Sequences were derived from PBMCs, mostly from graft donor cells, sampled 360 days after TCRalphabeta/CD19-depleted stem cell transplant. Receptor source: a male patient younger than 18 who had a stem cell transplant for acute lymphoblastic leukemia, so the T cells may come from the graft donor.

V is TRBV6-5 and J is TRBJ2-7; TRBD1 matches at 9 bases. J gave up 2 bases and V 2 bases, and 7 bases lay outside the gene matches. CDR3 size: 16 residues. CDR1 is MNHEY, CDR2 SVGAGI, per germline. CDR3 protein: CASSYQGTGPAYEQYF. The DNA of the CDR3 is TGTGCCAGCAGTTACCAAGGGACAGGGCCCGCCTACGAGCAGTACTTC.

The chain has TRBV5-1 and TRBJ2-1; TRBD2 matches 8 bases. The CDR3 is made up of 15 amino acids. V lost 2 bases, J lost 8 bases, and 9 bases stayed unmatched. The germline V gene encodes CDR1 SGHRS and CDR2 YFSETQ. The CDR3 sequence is CASSLLAALTDEQFF. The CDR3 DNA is TGCGCCAGCAGCTTACTAGCGGCCCTAACGGATGAGCAGTTCTTC.

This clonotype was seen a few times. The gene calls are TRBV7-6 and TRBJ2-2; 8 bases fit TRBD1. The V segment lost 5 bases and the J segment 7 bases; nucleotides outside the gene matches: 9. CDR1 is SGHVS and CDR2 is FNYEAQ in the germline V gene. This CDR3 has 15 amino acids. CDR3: CASSPAYRGVGELFF. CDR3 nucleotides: TGTGCCAGCAGCCCCGCGTACAGGGGGGTCGGGGAGCTGTTTTTT.

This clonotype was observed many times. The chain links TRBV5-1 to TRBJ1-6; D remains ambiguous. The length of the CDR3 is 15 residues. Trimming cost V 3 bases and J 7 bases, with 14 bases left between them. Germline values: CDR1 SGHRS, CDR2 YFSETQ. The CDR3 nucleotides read TGCGCCAGCAGCTCCTTGGACGCTCTAAATTCACCCCTCCACTTT. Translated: CASSSLDALNSPLHF.

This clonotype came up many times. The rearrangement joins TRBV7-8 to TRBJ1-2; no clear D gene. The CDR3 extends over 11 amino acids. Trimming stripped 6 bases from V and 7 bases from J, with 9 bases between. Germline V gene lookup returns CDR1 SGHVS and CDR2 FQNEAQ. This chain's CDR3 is CASSSPGGYTF. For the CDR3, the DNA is TGTGCCAGCAGTTCCCCGGGTGGCTACACCTTC.

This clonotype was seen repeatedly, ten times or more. For the CDR3, the DNA is TGTGCCAGCAGTGATTGGACAGGGGTGTTAGATACGCAGTATTTT. It encodes CASSDWTGVLDTQYF. The rearrangement links TRBV25-1 to TRBJ2-3; 9 bases align to TRBD1. The CDR3 runs 15 residues. The J segment lost 5 bases and the V segment lost 3 bases, leaving 6 bases of the junction unmatched. CDR1 and CDR2 (germline): MGHDK, SYGVNS.

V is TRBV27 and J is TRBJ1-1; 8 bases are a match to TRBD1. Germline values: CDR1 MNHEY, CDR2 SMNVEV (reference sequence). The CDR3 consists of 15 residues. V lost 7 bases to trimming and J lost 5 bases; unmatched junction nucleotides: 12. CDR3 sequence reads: CASTGQGGDGTEAFF. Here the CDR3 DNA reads TGTGCCAGCACCGGACAGGGAGGAGATGGTACTGAAGCTTTCTTT.

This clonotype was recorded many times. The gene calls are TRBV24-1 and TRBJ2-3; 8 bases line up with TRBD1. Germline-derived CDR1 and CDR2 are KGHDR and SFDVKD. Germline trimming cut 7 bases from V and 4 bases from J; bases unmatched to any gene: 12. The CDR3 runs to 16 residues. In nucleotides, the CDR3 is TGTGCCACCAGCCCGACCCTGACAGGGGCTTCAGATACGCAGTATTTT. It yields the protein CATSPTLTGASDTQYF.

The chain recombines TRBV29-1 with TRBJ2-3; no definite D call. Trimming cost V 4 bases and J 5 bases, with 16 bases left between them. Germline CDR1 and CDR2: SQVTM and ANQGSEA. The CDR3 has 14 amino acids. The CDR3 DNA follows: TGCAGCGTTGTAAGGCAGTGGCGGATAGATACGCAGTATTTT. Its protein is CSVVRQWRIDTQYF.

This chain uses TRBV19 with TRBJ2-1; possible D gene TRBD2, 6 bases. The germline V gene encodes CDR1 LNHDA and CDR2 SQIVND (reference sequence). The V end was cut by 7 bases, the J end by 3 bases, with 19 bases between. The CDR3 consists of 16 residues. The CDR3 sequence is CASTPTGTLYYNEQFF. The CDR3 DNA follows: TGTGCCAGTACCCCGACGGGGACTCTATACTACAATGAGCAGTTCTTC. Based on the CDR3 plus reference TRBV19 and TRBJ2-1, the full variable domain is DGGITQSPKYLFRKEGQNVTLSCEQNLNHDAMYWYRQDPGQGLRLIYYSQIVNDFQKGDIAEGYSVSREKKESFPLTVTSAQKNPTAFYLCASTPTGTLYYNEQFFGPGTRLTVL.

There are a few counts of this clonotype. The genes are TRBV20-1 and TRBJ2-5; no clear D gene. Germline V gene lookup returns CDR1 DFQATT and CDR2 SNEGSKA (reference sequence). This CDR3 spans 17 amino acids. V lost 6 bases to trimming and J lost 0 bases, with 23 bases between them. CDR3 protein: CSAVIFQSRMYQETQYF. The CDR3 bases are TGCAGTGCCGTCATCTTCCAAAGTCGGATGTACCAAGAGACCCAGTACTTC.

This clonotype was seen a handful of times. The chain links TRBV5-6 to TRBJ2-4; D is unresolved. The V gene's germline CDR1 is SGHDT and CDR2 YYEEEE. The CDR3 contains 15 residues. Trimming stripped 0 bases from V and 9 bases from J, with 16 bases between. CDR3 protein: CASSLESPFFGIQYF. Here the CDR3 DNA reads TGTGCCAGCAGCTTGGAGTCCCCCTTTTTCGGCATTCAGTACTTC. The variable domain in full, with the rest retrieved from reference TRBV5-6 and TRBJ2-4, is DAGVTQSPTHLIKTRGQQVTLRCSPKSGHDTVSWYQQALGQGPQFIFQYYEEEERQRGNFPDRFSGHQFPNYSSELNVNALLLGDSALYLCASSLESPFFGIQYFGAGTRLSVL.

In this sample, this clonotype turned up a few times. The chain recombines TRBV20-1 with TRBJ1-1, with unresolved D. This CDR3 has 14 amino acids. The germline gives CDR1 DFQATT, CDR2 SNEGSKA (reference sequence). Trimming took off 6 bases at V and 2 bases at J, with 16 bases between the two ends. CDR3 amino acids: CSAQTSEINTEAFF. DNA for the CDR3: TGCAGTGCGCAGACATCGGAAATAAACACTGAAGCTTTCTTT.

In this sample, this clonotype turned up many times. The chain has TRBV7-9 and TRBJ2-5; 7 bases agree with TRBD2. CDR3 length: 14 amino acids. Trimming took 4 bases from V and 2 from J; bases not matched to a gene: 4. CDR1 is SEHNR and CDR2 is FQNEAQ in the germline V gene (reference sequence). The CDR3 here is CASSSLALQETQYF. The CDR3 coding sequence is TGTGCCAGCAGCTCACTAGCGTTACAAGAGACCCAGTACTTC.

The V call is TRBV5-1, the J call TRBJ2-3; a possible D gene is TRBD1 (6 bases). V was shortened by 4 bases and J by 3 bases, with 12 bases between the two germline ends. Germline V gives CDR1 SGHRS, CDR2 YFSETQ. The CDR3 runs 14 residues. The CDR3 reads CASSQGKRTDTQYF. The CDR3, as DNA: TGCGCCAGCAGCCAGGGGAAGCGGACAGATACGCAGTATTTT.

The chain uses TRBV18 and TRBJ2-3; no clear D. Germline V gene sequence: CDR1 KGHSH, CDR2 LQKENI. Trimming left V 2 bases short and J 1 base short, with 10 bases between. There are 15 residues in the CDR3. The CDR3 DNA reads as TGTGCCAGCTCACCATTACCCTTGGGCACAGATACGCAGTATTTT. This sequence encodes CASSPLPLGTDTQYF.

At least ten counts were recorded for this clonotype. Written as DNA, the CDR3 is TGCGCCAGCAGCTTAGGGAACAGGGGCCCAAACACTGAAGCTTTCTTT. Protein product: CASSLGNRGPNTEAFF. The gene calls are TRBV5-1 and TRBJ1-1, with TRBD1 matching over 7 bases. Germline-derived CDR1 and CDR2 are SGHRS and YFSETQ. J was trimmed by 2 bases and V by 2 bases; bases with no gene match: 9. This CDR3 has 16 residues.

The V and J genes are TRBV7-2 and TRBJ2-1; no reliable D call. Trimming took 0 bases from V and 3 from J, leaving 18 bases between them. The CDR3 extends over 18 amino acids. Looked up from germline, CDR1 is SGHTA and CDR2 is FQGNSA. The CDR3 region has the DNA TGTGCCAGCAGCTTAGCCCTTTCCTGGGCGACGGGCTACAATGAGCAGTTCTTC. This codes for CASSLALSWATGYNEQFF.

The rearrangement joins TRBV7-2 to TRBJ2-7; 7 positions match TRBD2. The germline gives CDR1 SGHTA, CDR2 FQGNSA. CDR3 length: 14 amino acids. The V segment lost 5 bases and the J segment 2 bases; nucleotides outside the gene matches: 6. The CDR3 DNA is TGTGCCAGCAGCCGGACTAGTATGGCCTACGAGCAGTACTTC. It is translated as CASSRTSMAYEQYF.

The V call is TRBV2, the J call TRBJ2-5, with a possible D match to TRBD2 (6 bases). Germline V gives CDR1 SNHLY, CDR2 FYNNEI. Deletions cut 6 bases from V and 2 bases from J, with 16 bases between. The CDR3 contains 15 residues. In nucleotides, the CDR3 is TGTGCCAGCAGACGACTAGAGTACCTACAAGAGACCCAGTACTTC. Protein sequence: CASRRLEYLQETQYF.

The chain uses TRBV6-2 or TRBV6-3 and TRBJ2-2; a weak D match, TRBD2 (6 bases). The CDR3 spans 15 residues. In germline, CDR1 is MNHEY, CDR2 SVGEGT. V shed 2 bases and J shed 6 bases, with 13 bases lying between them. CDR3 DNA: TGTGCCAGCAGTTACGAGCTAGCGCGGGCCGGGGAGCTGTTTTTT. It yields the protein CASSYELARAGELFF.

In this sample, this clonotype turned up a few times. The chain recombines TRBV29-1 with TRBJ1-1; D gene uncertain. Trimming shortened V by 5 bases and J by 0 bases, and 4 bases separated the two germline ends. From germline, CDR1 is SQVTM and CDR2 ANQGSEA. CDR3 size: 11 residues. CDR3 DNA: TGCAGCGTTTACGTGAACACTGAAGCTTTCTTT. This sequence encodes CSVYVNTEAFF.

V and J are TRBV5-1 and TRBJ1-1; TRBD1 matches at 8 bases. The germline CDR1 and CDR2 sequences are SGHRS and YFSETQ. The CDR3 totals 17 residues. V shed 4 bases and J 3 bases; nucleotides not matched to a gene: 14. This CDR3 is CASSGAGGARVDTEAFF. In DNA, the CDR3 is TGCGCCAGCAGCGGCGCAGGGGGCGCTCGAGTGGACACTGAAGCTTTCTTT.

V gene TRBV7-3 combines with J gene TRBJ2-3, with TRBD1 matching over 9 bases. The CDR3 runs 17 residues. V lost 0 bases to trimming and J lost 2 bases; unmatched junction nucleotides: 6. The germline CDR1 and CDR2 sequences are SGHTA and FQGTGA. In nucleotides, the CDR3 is TGTGCCAGCAGCTTAACGGGACAGGGTGCTTCCACAGATACGCAGTATTTT. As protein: CASSLTGQGASTDTQYF.

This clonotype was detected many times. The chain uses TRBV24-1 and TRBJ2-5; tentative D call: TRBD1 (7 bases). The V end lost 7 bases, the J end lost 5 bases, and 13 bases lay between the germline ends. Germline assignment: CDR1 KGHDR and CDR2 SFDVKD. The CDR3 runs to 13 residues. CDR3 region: CATRPGGLETQYF. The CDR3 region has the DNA TGTGCCACCAGACCAGGGGGGCTGGAGACCCAGTACTTC.

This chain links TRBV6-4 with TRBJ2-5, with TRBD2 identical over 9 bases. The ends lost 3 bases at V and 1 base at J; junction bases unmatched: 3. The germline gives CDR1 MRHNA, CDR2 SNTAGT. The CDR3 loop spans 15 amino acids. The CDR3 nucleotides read TGTGCCAGCAGTGAAAGCGGGAGGCTCCAAGAGACCCAGTACTTC. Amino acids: CASSESGRLQETQYF.

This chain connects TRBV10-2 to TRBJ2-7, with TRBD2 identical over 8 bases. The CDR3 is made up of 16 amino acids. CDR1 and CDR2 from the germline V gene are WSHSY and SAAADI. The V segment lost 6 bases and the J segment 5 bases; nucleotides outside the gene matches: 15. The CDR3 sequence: CASSPGVAGRIHEQYF. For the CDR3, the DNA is TGCGCCAGCAGCCCCGGGGTAGCGGGAAGGATTCACGAGCAGTACTTC.